These T cell receptor beta chains were read from a single sample in a study of OX40 agonist ivuxolimab in advanced cancers. Sequencing was performed with immunoSEQ multiplex PCR; in TCRdb, only in-frame clones are kept and a portion is missing. The top ten clones hold around 15% of a sample with about 52,000 clones, roughly nine tenths of them seen once. The sequencing used CD4+ or CD8+ T cells sorted from blood, collected in a trial of the OX40 agonist ivuxolimab. The receptors originated from an adult with an advanced solid tumor such as melanoma, head and neck, liver or kidney cancer. CDR3s include the opening cysteine and the closing phenylalanine or tryptophan. Each record gives: V gene, clone size, J gene, D gene, CDR3 protein, CDR3 DNA. D genes are given only for firm matches. Expanded clones are given a class, and other clones once, few, many or no size at all.

v_gene: TRBV30
abundance: few
j_gene: TRBJ1-1
d_gene: .
CDR3aa: CAWSTDSYTEAFF
CDR3nt: TGTGCCTGGAGTACGGACAGCTACACTGAAGCTTTCTTT

v_gene: TRBV4-3
abundance: .
j_gene: TRBJ1-5
d_gene: .
CDR3aa: CASSQARNRDGNQPQHF
CDR3nt: TGCGCCAGCAGCCAAGCCCGAAACCGGGACGGCAATCAGCCCCAGCATTTT

v_gene: TRBV27
abundance: .
j_gene: TRBJ2-7
d_gene: .
CDR3aa: CASSSIKQDSYEQYF
CDR3nt: TGTGCCAGCAGTTCGATAAAACAGGACTCCTACGAGCAGTACTTC

v_gene: TRBV19
abundance: once
j_gene: TRBJ2-5
d_gene: TRBD1
CDR3aa: CASSDRVQETQYF
CDR3nt: TGTGCCAGTAGTGACAGGGTACAAGAGACCCAGTACTTC

v_gene: TRBV9
abundance: .
j_gene: TRBJ1-5
d_gene: .
CDR3aa: CASSVGDSNQPQHF
CDR3nt: TGTGCCAGCAGCGTAGGGGATAGCAATCAGCCCCAGCATTTT

v_gene: TRBV28
abundance: .
j_gene: TRBJ2-1
d_gene: .
CDR3aa: CASSLQGYSYNEQFF
CDR3nt: TGTGCCAGCAGTTTACAGGGGTACTCCTACAATGAGCAGTTCTTC

v_gene: TRBV7-2
abundance: .
j_gene: TRBJ1-5
d_gene: .
CDR3aa: CASSAAYYSNQPQHF
CDR3nt: TGTGCCAGCAGCGCTGCTTACTATAGCAATCAGCCCCAGCATTTT

v_gene: TRBV11-2
abundance: once
j_gene: TRBJ2-1
d_gene: TRBD1
CDR3aa: CASSLAGGSNEQFF
CDR3nt: TGTGCCAGCAGCCTAGCAGGGGGTAGCAATGAGCAGTTCTTC

v_gene: TRBV9
abundance: .
j_gene: TRBJ2-3
d_gene: .
CDR3aa: CASSVEALPGDTQYF
CDR3nt: TGTGCCAGCAGCGTAGAGGCCCTACCCGGGGATACGCAGTATTTT

v_gene: TRBV7-2
abundance: .
j_gene: TRBJ2-2
d_gene: .
CDR3aa: CASSILANTGELFF
CDR3nt: TGTGCCAGCAGTATACTAGCGAACACCGGGGAGCTGTTTTTT

v_gene: TRBV5-5
abundance: .
j_gene: TRBJ1-2
d_gene: .
CDR3aa: CASSVRKEPTGGYGYTF
CDR3nt: TGTGCCAGCAGCGTCCGTAAGGAACCTACCGGGGGCTATGGCTACACCTTC

v_gene: TRBV19
abundance: .
j_gene: TRBJ2-7
d_gene: TRBD2
CDR3aa: CASSIAGTSGGFYEQYF
CDR3nt: TGTGCCAGTAGTATAGCAGGGACTAGCGGTGGATTCTACGAGCAGTACTTC

v_gene: TRBV6-6
abundance: .
j_gene: TRBJ2-6
d_gene: .
CDR3aa: CASSPTASGANVLTF
CDR3nt: TGTGCCAGCAGTCCTACTGCCTCCGGGGCCAACGTCCTGACTTTC

v_gene: TRBV29-1
abundance: .
j_gene: TRBJ2-1
d_gene: .
CDR3aa: CSESSRATNEQFF
CDR3nt: TGCAGCGAGAGTAGCCGGGCCACCAATGAGCAGTTCTTC

v_gene: TRBV29-1
abundance: .
j_gene: TRBJ1-1
d_gene: .
CDR3aa: CSVEDFSGAEAFF
CDR3nt: TGCAGCGTTGAAGATTTTTCGGGGGCTGAAGCTTTCTTT

v_gene: TRBV5-6
abundance: .
j_gene: TRBJ1-1
d_gene: .
CDR3aa: CASTKVRGNTEAFF
CDR3nt: TGTGCCAGCACCAAGGTCAGGGGGAACACTGAAGCTTTCTTT

v_gene: TRBV7-9
abundance: once
j_gene: TRBJ1-2
d_gene: TRBD1
CDR3aa: CASSGTQGTDGYTF
CDR3nt: TGTGCCAGCAGCGGGACACAGGGGACGGATGGCTACACCTTC

v_gene: TRBV9
abundance: .
j_gene: TRBJ2-1
d_gene: TRBD2
CDR3aa: CASSPFGRGGYNEQFF
CDR3nt: TGTGCCAGCAGCCCCTTCGGGCGCGGGGGATACAATGAGCAGTTCTTC

v_gene: TRBV13
abundance: .
j_gene: TRBJ1-1
d_gene: .
CDR3aa: CASSDQANTEAFF
CDR3nt: TGTGCCAGCAGCGATCAAGCTAACACTGAAGCTTTCTTT

v_gene: TRBV18
abundance: .
j_gene: TRBJ2-1
d_gene: TRBD1
CDR3aa: CASSPGDSSYNEQFF
CDR3nt: TGTGCCAGCTCACCGGGGGACAGCTCCTACAATGAGCAGTTCTTC

v_gene: TRBV5-5
abundance: .
j_gene: TRBJ1-2
d_gene: .
CDR3aa: CASSLTGGNYGYTF
CDR3nt: TGTGCCAGCAGCTTAACTGGGGGCAACTATGGCTACACCTTC

v_gene: TRBV6-4
abundance: .
j_gene: TRBJ2-5
d_gene: .
CDR3aa: CASSAPSECMQYF
CDR3nt: TGTGCCAGCAGTGCTCCCTCGGAGTGTATGCAGTACTTC

v_gene: TRBV5-1
abundance: .
j_gene: TRBJ2-7
d_gene: TRBD1
CDR3aa: CASSTGQGSSYEQYF
CDR3nt: TGCGCCAGCAGCACAGGACAGGGGAGCTCCTACGAGCAGTACTTC

v_gene: TRBV4-3
abundance: .
j_gene: TRBJ1-6
d_gene: .
CDR3aa: CASSQDPAVNNSPLHF
CDR3nt: TGCGCCAGCAGCCAAGACCCAGCAGTGAATAATTCACCCCTCCACTTT

v_gene: TRBV19
abundance: .
j_gene: TRBJ1-1
d_gene: TRBD1
CDR3aa: CAGSIVPGQSAFF
CDR3nt: TGTGCCGGTAGTATCGTACCGGGACAGTCGGCTTTCTTT

v_gene: TRBV4-3
abundance: .
j_gene: TRBJ2-7
d_gene: .
CDR3aa: CASSQERGPVYEQYF
CDR3nt: TGCGCCAGCAGCCAAGAGCGGGGGCCGGTCTACGAGCAGTACTTC

v_gene: TRBV5-6
abundance: .
j_gene: TRBJ1-1
d_gene: .
CDR3aa: CASSPISDTEAFF
CDR3nt: TGTGCCAGCAGCCCGATATCGGACACTGAAGCTTTCTTT

v_gene: TRBV5-6
abundance: few
j_gene: TRBJ1-1
d_gene: TRBD1
CDR3aa: CASSFGQGEAFF
CDR3nt: TGTGCCAGCAGCTTTGGACAGGGTGAAGCTTTCTTT

v_gene: TRBV6-6
abundance: .
j_gene: TRBJ1-5
d_gene: .
CDR3aa: CASSNSGQPQHF
CDR3nt: TGTGCCAGCAGTAACAGCGGTCAGCCCCAGCATTTT

v_gene: TRBV11-2
abundance: .
j_gene: TRBJ2-3
d_gene: .
CDR3aa: CASSLRRSDTQYF
CDR3nt: TGTGCCAGCAGCTTACGCCGTTCAGATACGCAGTATTTT

v_gene: TRBV5-6
abundance: .
j_gene: TRBJ2-2
d_gene: TRBD2
CDR3aa: CASRLAGYTGELFF
CDR3nt: TGTGCCAGCAGACTAGCGGGATACACCGGGGAGCTGTTTTTT

v_gene: TRBV14
abundance: .
j_gene: TRBJ2-6
d_gene: .
CDR3aa: CASSQDGLSGANVLTF
CDR3nt: TGTGCCAGCAGCCAAGATGGTCTATCTGGGGCCAACGTCCTGACTTTC

v_gene: TRBV4-1
abundance: .
j_gene: TRBJ2-3
d_gene: TRBD2
CDR3aa: CASTLPRSGTSSPDTQYF
CDR3nt: TGCGCCAGCACCCTACCCCGATCGGGGACTAGCTCCCCAGATACGCAGTATTTT

v_gene: TRBV6-5
abundance: few
j_gene: TRBJ2-4
d_gene: TRBD2
CDR3aa: CASRGLAGAKNIQYF
CDR3nt: TGTGCCAGCAGAGGACTAGCCGGGGCCAAAAACATTCAGTACTTC

v_gene: TRBV10-2
abundance: .
j_gene: TRBJ2-7
d_gene: .
CDR3aa: CATTGISYEQYF
CDR3nt: TGCGCCACTACAGGGATCTCCTACGAGCAGTACTTC

v_gene: TRBV30
abundance: .
j_gene: TRBJ2-7
d_gene: .
CDR3aa: CAWSEHPYEQYF
CDR3nt: TGTGCCTGGAGTGAACATCCCTACGAGCAGTACTTC

v_gene: TRBV4-3
abundance: .
j_gene: TRBJ2-3
d_gene: TRBD2
CDR3aa: CASSLYPSGVETDTQYF
CDR3nt: TGCGCCAGCAGTCTTTACCCTAGCGGGGTCGAAACAGATACGCAGTATTTT

v_gene: TRBV30
abundance: .
j_gene: TRBJ2-3
d_gene: .
CDR3aa: CAWSVGNLDTQYF
CDR3nt: TGTGCCTGGAGTGTTGGGAACCTAGATACGCAGTATTTT

v_gene: TRBV30
abundance: once
j_gene: TRBJ1-4
d_gene: TRBD1
CDR3aa: CAWSLGQGDEKLFF
CDR3nt: TGTGCCTGGAGTCTCGGACAGGGGGACGAAAAACTGTTTTTT